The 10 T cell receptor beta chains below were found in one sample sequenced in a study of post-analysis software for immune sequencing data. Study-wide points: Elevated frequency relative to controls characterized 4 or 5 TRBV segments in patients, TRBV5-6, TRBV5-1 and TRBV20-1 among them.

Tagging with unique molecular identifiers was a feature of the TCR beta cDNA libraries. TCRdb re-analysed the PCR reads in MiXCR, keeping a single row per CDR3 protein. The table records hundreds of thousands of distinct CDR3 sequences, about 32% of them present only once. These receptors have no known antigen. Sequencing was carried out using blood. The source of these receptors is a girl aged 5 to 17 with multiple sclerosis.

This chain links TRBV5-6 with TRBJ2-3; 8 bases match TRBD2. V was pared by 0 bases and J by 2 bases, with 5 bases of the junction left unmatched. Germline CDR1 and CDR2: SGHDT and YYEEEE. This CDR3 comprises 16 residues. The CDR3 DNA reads TGTGCCAGCAGCTTGGTGGCGGGAGGTAACACAGATACGCAGTATTTT. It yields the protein CASSLVAGGNTDTQYF.

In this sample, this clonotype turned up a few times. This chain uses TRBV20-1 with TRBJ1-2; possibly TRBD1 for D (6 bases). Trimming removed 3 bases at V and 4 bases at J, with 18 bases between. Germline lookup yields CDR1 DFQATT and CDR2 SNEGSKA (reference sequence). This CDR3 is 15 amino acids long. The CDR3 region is CSASGGANTGYGYTF. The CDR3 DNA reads TGCAGTGCTAGTGGGGGGGCCAACACGGGCTATGGCTACACCTTC.

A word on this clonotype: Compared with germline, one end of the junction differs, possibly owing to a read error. DNA of the CDR3: TGTGACAGCAGCCGTGGGCGTGCACTAGCCAAAAACATTCAGTACTTC. Translation: CDSSRGRALAKNIQYF. This rearrangement joins TRBV7-8 to TRBJ2-4, with D unclear. The CDR3 extends over 16 amino acids. Per the germline V gene, CDR1 is SGHVS and CDR2 is FQNEAQ.

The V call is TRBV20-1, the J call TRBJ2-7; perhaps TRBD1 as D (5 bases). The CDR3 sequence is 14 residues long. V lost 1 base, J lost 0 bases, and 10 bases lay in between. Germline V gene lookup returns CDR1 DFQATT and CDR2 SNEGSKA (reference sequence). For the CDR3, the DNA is TGCAGTGCTAGAGCGTGGGGCAACTCCTACGAGCAGTACTTC. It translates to CSARAWGNSYEQYF.

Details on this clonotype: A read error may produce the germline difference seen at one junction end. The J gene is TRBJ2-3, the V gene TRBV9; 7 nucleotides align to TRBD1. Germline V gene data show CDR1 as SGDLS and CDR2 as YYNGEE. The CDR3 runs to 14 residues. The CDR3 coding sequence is TGTGCCAGCAGCGTAGAGGGGGCCGTAGATACGCGGTATTTT. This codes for CASSVEGAVDTRYF.

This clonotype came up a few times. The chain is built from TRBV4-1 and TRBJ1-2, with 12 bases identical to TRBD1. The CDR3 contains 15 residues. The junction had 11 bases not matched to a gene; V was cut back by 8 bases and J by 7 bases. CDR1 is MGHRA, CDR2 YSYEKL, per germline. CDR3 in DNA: TGCGCCAGCGGACCGGGACAGGGGGCCCAACGTGGCTACACCTTC. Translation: CASGPGQGAQRGYTF.

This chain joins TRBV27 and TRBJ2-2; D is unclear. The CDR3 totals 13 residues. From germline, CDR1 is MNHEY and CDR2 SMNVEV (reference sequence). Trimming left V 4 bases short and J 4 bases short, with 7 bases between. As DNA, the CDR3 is TGTGCCAGCAGTTCGGACCCCACCGGGGAGCTGTTTTTT. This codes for CASSSDPTGELFF.

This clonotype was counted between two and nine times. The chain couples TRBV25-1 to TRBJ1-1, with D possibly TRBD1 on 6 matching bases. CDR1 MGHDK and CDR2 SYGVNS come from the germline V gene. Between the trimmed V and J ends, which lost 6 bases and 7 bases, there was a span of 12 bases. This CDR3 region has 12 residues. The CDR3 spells CASSRPGVEAFF. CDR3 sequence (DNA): TGTGCCAGCAGCCGACCAGGGGTTGAAGCTTTCTTT.

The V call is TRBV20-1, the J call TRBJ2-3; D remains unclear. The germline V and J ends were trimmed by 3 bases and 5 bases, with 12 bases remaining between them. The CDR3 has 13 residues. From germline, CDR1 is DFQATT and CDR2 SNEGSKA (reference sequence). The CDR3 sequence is CSARGRTGDTQYF. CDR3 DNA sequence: TGCAGTGCTAGGGGTAGGACGGGAGATACGCAGTATTTT.

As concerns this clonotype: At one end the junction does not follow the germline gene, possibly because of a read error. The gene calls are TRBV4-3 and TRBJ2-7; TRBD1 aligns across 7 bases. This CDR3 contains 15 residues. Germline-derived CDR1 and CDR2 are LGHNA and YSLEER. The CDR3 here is CASSQGRGPGYERYF. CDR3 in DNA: TGCGCCAGCAGCCAAGGTAGGGGGCCTGGGTACGAGCGGTACTTC.